Shown below are 16 T cell receptor beta chains from a single sample sequenced in a study of blood T cell repertoires in COVID-19. Using immunoSEQ multiplex PCR, the repertoire was profiled, and TCRdb retains in-frame clones only, with some absent. The sample lists fewer than 200,000 clones, approximately 90% occurring once. The specimen was peripheral blood. Receptor source: a man in his 60s with acute or convalescent COVID-19.

This sequence joins TRBV6-6 and TRBJ2-1; D ambiguous. Germline V gene sequence: CDR1 MNHNY, CDR2 SVGAGI (reference sequence). Between the trimmed V and J ends, which lost 8 bases and 4 bases, there was a span of 21 bases. The CDR3 spans 16 residues. This chain's CDR3 is CASVNPFDSNYNEQFF. CDR3 nucleotides: TGTGCCAGCGTAAACCCTTTTGACTCAAATTACAATGAGCAGTTCTTC.

This clone was found many times. The chain uses TRBV15 and TRBJ1-3; perhaps TRBD1 as D (5 bases). V dropped 11 bases and J dropped 1 base, with 9 bases sitting between them. CDR3 length: 12 amino acids. CDR1 and CDR2 (germline): LNHNV, YYDKDF (reference sequence). In DNA, the CDR3 is TGTGCCTCCGGGGGTTCTGGAAACACCATATATTTT. Protein: CASGGSGNTIYF.

The chain links TRBV5-6 to TRBJ1-1; a possible D gene is TRBD1 (5 bases). CDR1 and CDR2 from the germline V gene are SGHDT and YYEEEE. The ends were cut back, 0 bases at V and 7 bases at J, with 10 bases in the middle. The CDR3 has 13 residues. The CDR3 spells CASSLDPDSEAFF. In DNA, the CDR3 is TGTGCCAGCAGCTTGGACCCAGACAGTGAAGCTTTCTTT.

The CDR3 DNA reads TGTGCCAGCAGCTCGACAGGGGCGGCTAATGAAAAACTGTTTTTT. As protein: CASSSTGAANEKLFF. This chain connects TRBV5-6 to TRBJ1-4; TRBD1 aligns across 8 bases. Germline-derived CDR1 and CDR2 are SGHDT and YYEEEE. This CDR3 spans 15 amino acids. Trimming took 3 bases from V and 3 from J; bases not matched to a gene: 4.

The V call is TRBV30, the J call TRBJ1-3; D unclear. Trimming removed 4 bases at V and 4 bases at J, with 11 bases between. From germline, CDR1 is GTSNPN and CDR2 SVGIG (reference sequence). CDR3 length equals 13 residues. The CDR3 loop is CAWTSGSGNTIYF. CDR3 in DNA: TGTGCCTGGACGTCAGGCTCGGGAAACACCATATATTTT.

This sequence joins TRBV30 and TRBJ1-4; no reliable D call. Germline V gene data show CDR1 as GTSNPN and CDR2 as SVGIG (reference sequence). V was clipped by 2 bases and J by 8 bases, with 6 bases between them. The CDR3 loop spans 11 amino acids. The CDR3 is CAWSTKEKLFF. The CDR3 DNA follows: TGTGCCTGGAGTACAAAGGAAAAACTGTTTTTT.

The chain couples TRBV19 to TRBJ1-5; 8 nucleotides align to TRBD1. CDR3 length: 15 amino acids. Trimming at V came to 6 bases and at J to 5 bases, leaving 9 bases not matched to a gene. CDR1 is LNHDA, CDR2 SQIVND, per germline (reference sequence). CDR3 nucleotides: TGTGCCAGTAGCCCGGACAGGGATCGGGATCAGCCCCAGCATTTT. It translates to CASSPDRDRDQPQHF.

The V and J genes are TRBV14 and TRBJ2-3; D ambiguous. V shed 1 base and J shed 2 bases, with 7 bases lying between them. This CDR3 spans 14 amino acids. In germline, CDR1 is SGHDN, CDR2 FVKESK. CDR3 amino acids: CASSQGGATDTQYF. DNA for the CDR3: TGTGCCAGCAGCCAAGGAGGAGCCACAGATACGCAGTATTTT.

J is TRBJ2-3 and V is TRBV7-2; D remains ambiguous. Trimming took off 6 bases at V and 0 bases at J, with 10 bases between the two ends. CDR1 is SGHTA and CDR2 is FQGNSA in the germline V gene. The CDR3 length is 14 residues. CDR3 residues: CASSPMTSTDTQYF. CDR3 bases: TGTGCCAGCAGTCCTATGACTAGCACAGATACGCAGTATTTT.

The chain uses TRBV7-9 and TRBJ1-1; TRBD1 matches at 9 bases. Losses at the gene ends were 5 bases for V and 1 base for J; bases not matched to a gene: 5. The CDR3 covers 15 residues. Germline V gene data show CDR1 as SEHNR and CDR2 as FQNEAQ (reference sequence). The CDR3 nucleotides are TGTGCCAGCAGCCGCGGACAGGGGCAGAACACTGAAGCTTTCTTT. Its protein is CASSRGQGQNTEAFF.

This chain uses TRBV5-6 with TRBJ2-1; TRBD2 matches 9 bases. Losses at the gene ends were 0 bases for V and 5 bases for J; bases not matched to a gene: 9. The germline gives CDR1 SGHDT, CDR2 YYEEEE. The CDR3 totals 17 residues. CDR3 bases: TGTGCCAGCAGCTTGGACACACTAGCGGGTTTTCACAATGAGCAGTTCTTC. Translation gives CASSLDTLAGFHNEQFF. Looking up the rest from reference TRBV5-6 and TRBJ2-1 gives the full variable domain: DAGVTQSPTHLIKTRGQQVTLRCSPKSGHDTVSWYQQALGQGPQFIFQYYEEEERQRGNFPDRFSGHQFPNYSSELNVNALLLGDSALYLCASSLDTLAGFHNEQFFGPGTRLTVL.

This clone was counted a few times. V gene TRBV23-1 combines with J gene TRBJ1-6; 7 bases agree with TRBD1. TRBV23-1 is assigned to the ORF class and has an uncertain function. The length of the CDR3 is 18 residues. V lost 0 bases to trimming and J lost 0 bases; unmatched junction nucleotides: 5. The CDR3 DNA reads as TGCGCCAGCAGTCAATCCACAGGGGTGAGCTCCTATAATTCACCCCTCCACTTT. It encodes CASSQSTGVSSYNSPLHF.

The V gene is TRBV5-5, the J gene TRBJ1-1; 7 bases map to TRBD1. V trimming: 3 bases; J trimming: 6 bases; junction bases outside the gene matches: 8. Germline V lookup: CDR1 SGHKS, CDR2 YYEKEE (reference sequence). This CDR3 region has 14 residues. Written as DNA, the CDR3 is TGTGCCAGCAGCTCTGGGACAGACGGGTCTGAAGCTTTCTTT. Protein: CASSSGTDGSEAFF.

In its sample, this clone was seen a few times. J is TRBJ2-7 and V is TRBV29-1, with 9 bases fitting TRBD2. The CDR3 covers 14 residues. The germline CDR1 and CDR2 sequences are SQVTM and ANQGSEA. The V and J ends lost 6 bases and 0 bases, in that order; junction bases with no gene match: 6. CDR3 in DNA: TGCAGCGTCAAGGCTAGCGGGACCTCCTACGAGCAGTACTTC. It is translated as CSVKASGTSYEQYF.

The V gene is TRBV12-5, the J gene TRBJ2-5; 8 nucleotides align to TRBD1. The germline V gene encodes CDR1 LGHNT and CDR2 FRNRAP. Trimming took 1 base from V and 1 from J; bases not matched to a gene: 2. The CDR3 consists of 15 residues. Written as DNA, the CDR3 is TGTGCTAGTGGTTTGGGACAGGGGCCCCAAGAGACCCAGTACTTC. Protein product: CASGLGQGPQETQYF.

The V call is TRBV12-3 or TRBV12-4, the J call TRBJ1-2, with D possibly matching TRBD1 (5 bases). V was trimmed by 3 bases and J by 4 bases, leaving 9 bases between them. The CDR3 extends over 13 amino acids. CDR3 sequence (DNA): TGTGCCAGCAGTTTCCGGGACTCCTATGGCTACACCTTC. Amino acids: CASSFRDSYGYTF.